The next 2 T cell receptor beta chains were all read from a single sample in a study of neurological immune-mediated disorders. MiXCR, run by TCRdb on the 5' RACE reads, gives a single entry per CDR3 protein. This sample carries over 45,000 distinct CDR3 sequences, roughly 23% of them seen once, and the ten largest clones take roughly a quarter. Sequenced: PBMCs. The receptors were sampled from a woman aged 70-85 years in good health.

In its sample, this clonotype was seen many times. The chain joins TRBV9 to TRBJ1-5; D remains unclear. Looked up from germline, CDR1 is SGDLS and CDR2 is YYNGEE. Trimming took 0 bases from V and 4 from J, leaving 5 bases between them. The CDR3 is made up of 13 amino acids. The CDR3 nucleotides are TGTGCCAGCAGCGTAGGGACGAATCAGCCCCAGCATTTT. Encoded protein: CASSVGTNQPQHF. Complete variable domain (other parts from reference TRBV9 and TRBJ1-5): DSGVTQTPKHLITATGQRVTLRCSPRSGDLSVYWYQQSLDQGLQFLIQYYNGEERAKGNILERFSAQQFPDLHSELNLSSLELGDSALYFCASSVGTNQPQHFGDGTRLSIL.

This clonotype occurred a few times. The V and J genes are TRBV5-6 and TRBJ2-1, with a tentative D call TRBD1 (5 bases). This CDR3 has 13 residues. The germline CDR1 and CDR2 sequences are SGHDT and YYEEEE. V shed 3 bases and J shed 9 bases, with 13 bases lying between them. The CDR3 loop is CASSWGQGGEQFF. CDR3 nucleotides: TGTGCCAGCAGCTGGGGTCAGGGCGGTGAGCAGTTCTTC.